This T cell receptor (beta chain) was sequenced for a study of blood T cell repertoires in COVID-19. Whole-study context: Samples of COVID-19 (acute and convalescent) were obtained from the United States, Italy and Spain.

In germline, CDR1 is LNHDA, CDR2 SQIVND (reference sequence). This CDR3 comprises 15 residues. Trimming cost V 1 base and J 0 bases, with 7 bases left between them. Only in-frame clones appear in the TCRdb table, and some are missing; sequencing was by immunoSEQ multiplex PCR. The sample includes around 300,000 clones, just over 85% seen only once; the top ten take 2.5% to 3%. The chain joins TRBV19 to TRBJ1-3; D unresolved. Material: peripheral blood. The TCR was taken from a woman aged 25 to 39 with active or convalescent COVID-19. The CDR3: CASSIAGFSGNTIYF. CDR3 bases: TGTGCCAGTAGTATAGCGGGGTTCTCTGGAAACACCATATATTTT.